The source of this T cell receptor beta chain is a study of CD4+ T cells in melanoma. Overall study results and limits: A reported correlation linked neoantigen-specific CD4+ T cells to CD8+, macrophage and B cell function. Neoantigen-specific CD4+ T cells in melanoma reportedly had diverse differentiation states.

Deletions cut 6 bases from V and 7 bases from J, with 12 bases between. The CDR3 sequence is 12 residues long. CDR1 and CDR2 (germline): MNHEY, SVGAGI. Clones were sequenced by immunoSEQ multiplex PCR, and TCRdb holds only the in-frame ones, with some missing. This sample has about 110,000 clones, with 92% found just once. Note on this clone: Its matching antigen is unknown.

The receptor's source is a human donor with melanoma. V usage is TRBV6-5 and J usage is TRBJ1-2, with D possibly being TRBD1 (5 bases). Sequencing was done on a sample of peripheral blood. The CDR3 loop reads CASRRGKGGYTF. The CDR3, as DNA: TGTGCCAGCAGGCGGGGCAAGGGTGGCTACACCTTC.